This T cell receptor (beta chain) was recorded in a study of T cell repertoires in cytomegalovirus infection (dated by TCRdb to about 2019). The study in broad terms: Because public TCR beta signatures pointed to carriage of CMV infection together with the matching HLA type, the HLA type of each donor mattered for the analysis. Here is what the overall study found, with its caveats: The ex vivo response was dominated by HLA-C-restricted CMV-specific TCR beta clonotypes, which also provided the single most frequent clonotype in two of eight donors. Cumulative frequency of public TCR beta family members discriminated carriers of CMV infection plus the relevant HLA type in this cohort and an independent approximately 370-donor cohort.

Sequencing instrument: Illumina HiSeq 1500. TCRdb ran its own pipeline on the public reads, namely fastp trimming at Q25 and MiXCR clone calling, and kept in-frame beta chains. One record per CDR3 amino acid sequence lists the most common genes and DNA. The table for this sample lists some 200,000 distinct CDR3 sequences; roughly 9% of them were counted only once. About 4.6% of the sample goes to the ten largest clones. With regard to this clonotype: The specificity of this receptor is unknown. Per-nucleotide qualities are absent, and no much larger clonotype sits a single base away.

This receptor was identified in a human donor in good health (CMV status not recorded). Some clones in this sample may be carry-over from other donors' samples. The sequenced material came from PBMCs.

The CDR3 sequence is CASSDGSGGYYEQYF. The nucleotide sequence reads as follows: TGTGCCAGCAGTGACGGGTCTGGGGGGTACTACGAGCAGTACTTC. The V and J genes are TRBV12-3 or TRBV12-4 and TRBJ2-7, with TRBD2 perhaps the D gene, on 6 matching bases. The germline ends are 17 bases apart after V is trimmed by 5 bases and J by 3 bases. CDR3 length: 15 amino acids, cysteine to phenylalanine. The sequence is cut down to CDR3 DNA, 45 bases in frame from base 1.